This is a list of T cell receptor beta chains from one sample in a study of response to subunit inactivated influenza vaccine. MiXCR, run by TCRdb on the RT-PCR reads, gives a single entry per CDR3 protein. The data show a few hundred thousand distinct CDR3 sequences, with 12% to 15% seen just once and roughly 11% held by the top ten. Material: PBMCs from blood, obtained roughly 12 days after vaccination. The receptors were sampled from a man aged 45-65 years who received an inactivated influenza vaccine. The CDR3 runs from the conserved cysteine through the conserved F or W. Fields, in order: D gene, clone size, J gene, V gene, CDR3 protein, CDR3 DNA. D genes are given only for firm matches. Expanded clones are given a class, and other clones once, few, many or no size at all.

TRBD1,-,TRBJ2-7,TRBV7-2,CASSPTGMNEQYF,TGTGCCAGCAGCCCGACAGGGATGAACGAGCAGTACTTC
TRBD1,-,TRBJ2-1,TRBV7-3,CASSFRQGAKNEQFF,TGTGCCAGCAGCTTCCGACAGGGGGCAAAAAATGAGCAGTTCTTC
-,-,TRBJ2-1,TRBV30,CAWSDGLYNEQFF,TGTGCCTGGAGCGACGGACTTTACAATGAGCAGTTCTTC
-,-,TRBJ1-1,TRBV20-1,CSARKDSSNTEAFF,TGCAGTGCTAGGAAGGACAGTTCGAACACTGAAGCTTTCTTT
TRBD2,-,TRBJ2-1,TRBV20-1,CSARPSGGPGLYNEQFF,TGCAGTGCTAGGCCCAGCGGGGGGCCTGGACTCTACAATGAGCAGTTCTTC
-,-,TRBJ2-3,TRBV19,CASSTPAYTVSDTQYF,TGTGCCAGTAGTACGCCGGCGTATACGGTCTCAGATACGCAGTATTTT
-,few,TRBJ2-3,TRBV12-3/TRBV12-4,CASSLTSRGPDTQYF,TGTGCCAGCAGTTTGACTAGCAGGGGCCCAGATACGCAGTATTTT
-,few,TRBJ1-6,TRBV10-2,CASSESMVAGLSPLHF,TGCGCCAGCAGTGAGTCGATGGTTGCAGGGTTGTCACCCCTCCACTTT
-,-,TRBJ1-1,TRBV29-1,CSVARTELNTEAFF,TGCAGCGTTGCCCGGACAGAATTGAACACTGAAGCTTTCTTT
-,-,TRBJ2-3,TRBV5-6,CASSLQVESTDTQYF,TGTGCCAGCAGCTTGCAGGTTGAAAGCACAGATACGCAGTATTTT
-,many,TRBJ2-3,TRBV5-1,CASSPGPSTDTQYF,TGCGCCAGCAGCCCGGGTCCAAGCACAGATACGCAGTATTTT
TRBD1,-,TRBJ2-7,TRBV14,CASSQDFQGAYQAYEQYF,TGTGCCAGCAGCCAAGATTTCCAGGGGGCTTACCAGGCCTACGAGCAGTACTTC
TRBD1,-,TRBJ2-7,TRBV15,CATSRVFGQGFYEQYF,TGTGCCACCAGCAGAGTCTTCGGACAGGGATTCTACGAGCAGTACTTC
TRBD1,few,TRBJ1-6,TRBV6-1,CASSPDRAGSPLHF,TGTGCCAGCAGTCCCGACAGGGCCGGTTCACCCCTCCACTTT
TRBD2,few,TRBJ2-1,TRBV7-9,CASSSTGTSVYNEQFF,TGTGCCAGCAGCTCAACCGGGACTAGCGTCTACAATGAGCAGTTCTTC
TRBD1,few,TRBJ1-1,TRBV6-1,CASSGGSGGVTEAFF,TGTGCCAGCAGTGGAGGGTCAGGGGGAGTCACTGAAGCTTTCTTT
-,-,TRBJ2-6,TRBV9,CASSVGKASGANVLTF,TGTGCCAGCAGCGTAGGCAAGGCCTCTGGGGCCAACGTCCTGACTTTC
-,few,TRBJ1-6,TRBV3-1,CASSQLPWQGGSPLHF,TGTGCCAGCAGCCAGCTCCCGTGGCAGGGAGGTTCACCCCTCCACTTT
TRBD1,few,TRBJ2-4,TRBV2,CASSEGSRQGAISKNIQYF,TGTGCCAGCAGTGAAGGCTCGAGACAGGGGGCGATTTCCAAAAACATTCAGTACTTC
TRBD1,-,TRBJ1-6,TRBV5-6,CASSTDRGPYNSPLHF,TGTGCCAGCAGTACGGACAGGGGACCCTATAATTCACCCCTCCACTTT
TRBD2,few,TRBJ2-7,TRBV20-1,CSANPRGRGEQYF,TGCAGTGCTAACCCGCGGGGGAGAGGCGAGCAGTACTTC
TRBD1,-,TRBJ2-2,TRBV6-5,CASSFGTDTGELFF,TGTGCCAGCAGTTTCGGGACAGACACCGGGGAGCTGTTTTTT
TRBD1,few,TRBJ2-7,TRBV28,CASLGQAAYEQYF,TGTGCCAGCCTGGGACAGGCAGCCTACGAGCAGTACTTC
TRBD1,-,TRBJ2-5,TRBV5-1,CASSSPKNRGETQYF,TGCGCCAGCAGCTCGCCTAAGAACAGGGGAGAGACCCAGTACTTC
-,few,TRBJ1-5,TRBV6-2/TRBV6-3,CASSLPVNQPQHF,TGTGCCAGCAGCCTCCCAGTGAATCAGCCCCAGCATTTT
-,-,TRBJ2-6,TRBV15,CATSGRFSVAGANVLTF,TGTGCCACCAGCGGGAGATTTTCAGTGGCTGGGGCCAACGTCCTGACTTTC
TRBD1,many,TRBJ1-6,TRBV2,CASNDRGLINSPLHF,TGTGCCAGCAACGACAGGGGGCTTATTAATTCACCCCTCCACTTT
TRBD1,few,TRBJ1-5,TRBV7-2,CASSLVKGQGFNQPQHF,TGTGCCAGCAGCTTAGTTAAGGGACAGGGATTCAATCAGCCCCAGCATTTT
-,few,TRBJ2-7,TRBV28,CASSPPPSYEQYF,TGTGCCAGCAGTCCCCCCCCCTCCTACGAGCAGTACTTC
-,many,TRBJ1-3,TRBV27,CASSLSGANTIYF,TGTGCCAGCAGTTTATCAGGGGCGAACACCATATATTTT
TRBD2,-,TRBJ2-1,TRBV11-2,CASSPPGLAVGAEQFF,TGTGCCAGCAGCCCACCGGGACTAGCGGTCGGAGCTGAGCAGTTCTTC
TRBD1,-,TRBJ2-2,TRBV5-1,CASSLDREGGELFF,TGCGCCAGCAGTCTCGACAGGGAAGGCGGGGAGCTGTTTTTT
TRBD2,few,TRBJ2-1,TRBV9,CASSVSAGVGNEQFF,TGTGCCAGCAGCGTATCAGCGGGAGTCGGGAATGAGCAGTTCTTC
-,-,TRBJ2-7,TRBV6-2/TRBV6-3,CASSSRDSGSYEQYF,TGTGCCAGCAGTTCGCGGGACTCAGGTTCTTACGAGCAGTACTTC
-,many,TRBJ2-7,TRBV12-3/TRBV12-4,CASSPLRGLTSSYEQYF,TGTGCCAGCAGTCCCCTGCGAGGACTGACGAGCTCCTACGAGCAGTACTTC
-,few,TRBJ2-3,TRBV29-1,CSVAPPLGGSWYTQYF,TGCAGCGTTGCCCCCCCCCTTGGAGGGAGTTGGTATACGCAGTATTTT
TRBD1,few,TRBJ2-3,TRBV20-1,CSASDGTGEADTQYF,TGCAGTGCTAGCGACGGGACAGGGGAGGCAGATACGCAGTATTTT
-,many,TRBJ2-2,TRBV18,CASSPPGGELFF,TGTGCCAGCTCACCACCGGGCGGGGAGCTGTTTTTT
-,-,TRBJ1-2,TRBV20-1,CSASGGIYGYTF,TGCAGTGCTAGTGGTGGGATCTATGGCTACACCTTC
-,few,TRBJ2-5,TRBV4-1,CASSQEGSLGQQETQYF,TGCGCCAGCAGCCAAGAAGGGTCCTTGGGACAACAAGAGACCCAGTACTTC
TRBD1,many,TRBJ2-7,TRBV12-3/TRBV12-4,CATNRGPISSYEQYF,TGTGCCACTAACAGGGGTCCTATAAGCTCCTACGAGCAGTACTTC
-,-,TRBJ1-4,TRBV6-1,CASSRRVGEKLFF,TGTGCCAGCAGCCGACGGGTGGGGGAAAAACTGTTTTTT
TRBD2,-,TRBJ2-7,TRBV15,CATSRKLGLAGDGYEQYF,TGTGCCACCAGCCGCAAACTCGGACTAGCGGGAGACGGCTACGAGCAGTACTTC
-,few,TRBJ2-4,TRBV5-7,CASSLAVSKNIQYF,TGTGCCAGCAGCTTGGCCGTTTCCAAAAACATTCAGTACTTC
-,few,TRBJ1-2,TRBV28,CASSFNYGYTF,TGTGCCAGCAGTTTTAACTATGGCTACACCTTC
TRBD1,-,TRBJ1-5,TRBV29-1,CSVEVGGTGNQPQHF,TGCAGCGTTGAAGTCGGGGGGACAGGGAATCAGCCCCAGCATTTT
-,-,TRBJ2-3,TRBV7-2,CASSLALRQYF,TGTGCCAGCAGCTTAGCGCTTCGACAGTATTTT
TRBD2,-,TRBJ2-3,TRBV5-1,CASSLSPPTGLAVLTDTQYF,TGCGCCAGCAGCTTGTCCCCTCCCACGGGACTAGCGGTGTTAACAGATACGCAGTATTTT
-,few,TRBJ1-1,TRBV29-1,CSSGTRNTEAFF,TGCAGCTCCGGGACAAGAAACACTGAAGCTTTCTTT
TRBD2,-,TRBJ2-5,TRBV5-1,CASTRRASGSQETQYF,TGCGCCAGCACCCGGAGGGCTAGCGGGTCCCAAGAGACCCAGTACTTC
TRBD1,few,TRBJ1-5,TRBV7-9,CASSPFSEGAGQPQHF,TGTGCCAGCAGCCCCTTTTCCGAGGGGGCCGGTCAGCCCCAGCATTTT
TRBD2,many,TRBJ2-3,TRBV12-3/TRBV12-4,CASSPTSGSGTDTQYF,TGTGCCAGCAGCCCCACAAGCGGGAGCGGGACAGATACGCAGTATTTT
-,-,TRBJ2-3,TRBV20-1,CSAKWGTSDTQYF,TGCAGTGCTAAATGGGGGACCTCCGATACGCAGTATTTT
-,-,TRBJ1-2,TRBV30,CAWSQGDGYTF,TGTGCCTGGAGTCAGGGAGATGGCTACACCTTC
-,few,TRBJ2-3,TRBV4-3,CASSLGAGSDTQYF,TGCGCCAGCAGCCTCGGGGCCGGGTCAGATACGCAGTATTTT
-,few,TRBJ2-5,TRBV24-1,CATSFGVGHPQETQYF,TGTGCCACCAGCTTTGGGGTGGGACACCCCCAAGAGACCCAGTACTTC
-,many,TRBJ2-3,TRBV29-1,CSAVAYTDTQYF,TGCAGCGCCGTAGCGTACACAGATACGCAGTATTTT
-,few,TRBJ2-3,TRBV7-9,CASSLAVYDTQYF,TGTGCCAGCAGCTTAGCGGTCTATGATACGCAGTATTTT
TRBD1,few,TRBJ1-1,TRBV4-3,CASSQDLRTGNTEAFF,TGCGCCAGCAGCCAAGATCTGAGGACAGGGAACACTGAAGCTTTCTTT